This entry describes one T cell receptor (beta chain). Extraction of total RNA produced a minimum of 5 micrograms from each sample. The sample is drawn from a study of blood T cells in healthy people across ages. Using a J-beta primer mix together with a sample-barcoded 5' primer, a second PCR was run for about 6 to 12 cycles. A template-switch adaptor containing 12 random nucleotides labeled each cDNA molecule. TCRdb recomputed calls from the 5' RACE reads with MiXCR, one row per CDR3 protein. The table lists just over 800,000 distinct CDR3 sequences, 62% of them singletons. J was trimmed by 2 bases and V by 7 bases; bases with no gene match: 8. The CDR3 contains 13 residues. Germline CDR1 is DFQATT and CDR2 is SNEGSKA (reference sequence).

The chain is built from TRBV20-1 and TRBJ2-7; 7 positions agree with TRBD1. The specimen was blood. The TCR originated in a man aged 25-40 years in good health. The CDR3 loop reads CSGVRGPTYEQYF. CDR3 DNA: TGCAGTGGGGTGAGGGGGCCAACCTACGAGCAGTACTTC.